These 23 T cell receptor beta chains share one sample of origin, sequenced in a study of a mutant IDH1 vaccine in newly diagnosed glioma. Here immunoSEQ multiplex PCR was the method, and the copy in TCRdb shows in-frame clones only, minus some. The table records around 41,000 clones, 80% to 90% of them present only once. These TCRs' antigens remain unknown. The time point denotes: week 35, safety follow-up. Vaccination used 300 ug of mutant IDH1 20-mer peptide per dose, with topical imiquimod. Source: PBMCs, taken from a glioma patient whose treatment included an IDH1 peptide vaccine. Receptor source: a man aged 35 to 55 with glioma.

The chain carries TRBV7-2 and TRBJ2-3; D might be TRBD2 (6 bases). Germline V gives CDR1 SGHTA, CDR2 FQGNSA. Trimming took 5 bases from V and 3 from J, leaving 12 bases between them. This CDR3 comprises 14 residues. The CDR3: CASSEGLATDTQYF. Here the CDR3 DNA reads TGTGCCAGCAGCGAGGGTCTAGCGACAGATACGCAGTATTTT.

The chain links TRBV4-1 to TRBJ1-2; TRBD1 is a possible D gene (5 bases). CDR3 length: 14 residues. Looked up from germline, CDR1 is MGHRA and CDR2 is YSYEKL. Deletions cut 4 bases from V and 7 bases from J, with 16 bases between. The CDR3 DNA follows: TGCGCCAGCAGCCCCACACCGCCAGGGTCTGGCTACACCTTC. Amino acids: CASSPTPPGSGYTF.

V is TRBV9 and J is TRBJ1-2; 7 nucleotides line up with TRBD1. Germline V gene lookup returns CDR1 SGDLS and CDR2 YYNGEE. The CDR3 has 14 amino acids. With V trimmed by 4 bases and J by 8 bases, 11 bases remained unmatched. The CDR3, as DNA: TGTGCCAGCAGCCCTGACAGGGTGGGATGGGGCTACACCTTC. This encodes CASSPDRVGWGYTF.

V is TRBV2 and J is TRBJ1-5, with D possibly being TRBD1 (5 bases). The V gene lost 8 bases and the J gene lost 1 base, with 9 bases spanning the gap. CDR1 is SNHLY, CDR2 FYNNEI, per germline. The CDR3 has 13 amino acids. The CDR3 region has the DNA TGTGCCAGCGGGGCGGGCAGCAATCAGCCCCAGCATTTT. This encodes CASGAGSNQPQHF.

The chain carries TRBV2 and TRBJ2-7; 9 nucleotides line up with TRBD2. With 3 bases clipped from V and 0 bases from J, the junction kept 9 bases outside the gene matches. CDR3 length equals 17 residues. In germline, CDR1 is SNHLY, CDR2 FYNNEI. The CDR3 DNA reads TGTGCCAGCAGTGACGCCCTATGGCGGGAGGGCTCCTACGAGCAGTACTTC. It translates to CASSDALWREGSYEQYF.

The chain combines TRBV25-1 with TRBJ2-1; TRBD2 agrees at 14 bases. The CDR3 contains 17 residues. Germline assignment: CDR1 MGHDK and CDR2 SYGVNS. Unmatched junction bases numbered 8, after V lost 7 bases and J lost 3 bases. CDR3 bases: TGTGCCAGCACCCCGGGACTAGCGGGAGTCCACTACAATGAGCAGTTCTTC. Its translation: CASTPGLAGVHYNEQFF. Using reference TRBV25-1 and TRBJ2-1 for the parts outside the CDR3, the full variable domain is EADIYQTPRYLVIGTGKKITLECSQTMGHDKMYWYQQDPGMELHLIHYSYGVNSTEKGDLSSESTVSRIRTEHFPLTLESARPSHTSQYLCASTPGLAGVHYNEQFFGPGTRLTVL.

This rearrangement joins TRBV7-7 to TRBJ2-5; 12 bases agree with TRBD2. Trimming cost V 1 base and J 1 base; bases outside gene matches: 7. Germline loops: CDR1 SSHAT, CDR2 FNYEAQ (reference sequence). CDR3 length: 18 amino acids. CDR3 nucleotide sequence: TGTGCCAGCAGCTTAGAGGCTAGCGGGGGGGCGATCCAAGAGACCCAGTACTTC. Protein sequence: CASSLEASGGAIQETQYF.

This chain uses TRBV7-8 with TRBJ2-7; 10 bases map to TRBD2. V lost 5 bases, J lost 6 bases, and 4 bases stayed unmatched. This CDR3 has 13 residues. Germline values: CDR1 SGHVS, CDR2 FQNEAQ. Here the CDR3 DNA reads TGTGCCAGCAGCCCCTGGACTAGCGGCGAGCAGTACTTC. This translates into CASSPWTSGEQYF. Full variable domain (missing parts from reference TRBV7-8 and TRBJ2-7): GAGVSQSPRYKVAKRGQDVALRCDPISGHVSLFWYQQALGQGPEFLTYFQNEAQLDKSGLPSDRFFAERPEGSVSTLKIQRTQQEDSAVYLCASSPWTSGEQYFGPGTRLTVT.

The V and J genes are TRBV29-1 and TRBJ1-2; TRBD1 matches 9 bases. Looked up from germline, CDR1 is SQVTM and CDR2 is ANQGSEA. This CDR3 spans 14 amino acids. V lost 5 bases and J lost 4; bases outside the gene matches: 8. The CDR3 sequence is CSVHTGGGGYGYTF. The CDR3 region has the DNA TGCAGCGTTCATACAGGGGGCGGAGGCTATGGCTACACCTTC. The entire variable domain, with the rest obtained from reference TRBV29-1 and TRBJ1-2, is as follows: SAVISQKPSRDICQRGTSLTIQCQVDSQVTMMFWYRQQPGQSLTLIATANQGSEATYESGFVIDKFPISRPNLTFSTLTVSNMSPEDSSIYLCSVHTGGGGYGYTFGSGTRLTVV.

The genes are TRBV7-8 and TRBJ1-1; D uncertain. V lost 0 bases, J lost 5 bases, and 13 bases lay in between. CDR1 and CDR2 (germline): SGHVS, FQNEAQ. This CDR3 has 15 amino acids. The CDR3 DNA sequence: TGTGCCAGCAGCTTAGCGCTCTACAGTCGGACTGAAGCTTTCTTT. Translated, it gives CASSLALYSRTEAFF.

The V call is TRBV7-2, the J call TRBJ2-2; 11 bases match TRBD1. The CDR3 runs to 14 residues. V was pared by 6 bases and J by 9 bases, with 6 bases of the junction left unmatched. Germline CDR1 SGHTA, CDR2 FQGNSA. CDR3 amino acids: CASSSGQGAWELFF. CDR3 DNA sequence: TGTGCCAGCAGTTCTGGACAGGGGGCCTGGGAGCTGTTTTTT.

The V gene is TRBV19, the J gene TRBJ1-2; 12 positions agree with TRBD1. The germline V gene has CDR1 LNHDA and CDR2 SQIVND (reference sequence). J was trimmed by 8 bases and V by 2 bases; bases with no gene match: 6. The CDR3 covers 15 residues. This CDR3 reads CASSISGQGARGYTF. The CDR3 DNA follows: TGTGCCAGTAGTATATCGGGACAGGGGGCTCGAGGCTACACCTTC.

The chain is built from TRBV7-9 and TRBJ1-2; 10 nucleotides match TRBD1. This CDR3 has 16 residues. Germline V CDR1 and CDR2: SEHNR, FQNEAQ (reference sequence). The V and J ends lost 7 bases and 4 bases, in that order; junction bases with no gene match: 12. Written as DNA, the CDR3 is TGTGCCAGCAACCTCAACGGGGACAGGGGACTCTATGGCTACACCTTC. Its protein product is CASNLNGDRGLYGYTF.

The chain combines TRBV5-6 with TRBJ2-1; 11 bases map to TRBD2. The V and J ends lost 2 bases and 4 bases, in that order; junction bases with no gene match: 14. Germline V gives CDR1 SGHDT, CDR2 YYEEEE. CDR3 length: 19 residues. The CDR3 DNA reads as TGTGCCAGCAGCTTACTAGCGGGAGACTTGAAGGTGGGTTACAATGAGCAGTTCTTC. Its translation: CASSLLAGDLKVGYNEQFF.

In DNA form, the CDR3 reads TGTGCCAGCAGCCCCCTATATAGCAATCAGCCCCAGCATTTT. Its protein is CASSPLYSNQPQHF. The V call is TRBV28, the J call TRBJ1-5, with D unclear. The V gene's germline CDR1 is MDHEN and CDR2 SYDVKM. The CDR3 loop spans 14 amino acids. Deletions cut 6 bases from V and 0 bases from J, with 9 bases between.

The chain is built from TRBV7-2 and TRBJ1-5, with D unresolved. The V gene lost 3 bases and the J gene lost 6 bases, with 12 bases spanning the gap. The CDR3 runs to 14 residues. Germline CDR1 is SGHTA and CDR2 is FQGNSA. CDR3 in amino acids: CASSFGFERQPQHF. The CDR3, as DNA: TGTGCCAGCAGCTTCGGTTTCGAGCGTCAGCCCCAGCATTTT.

Only one count was recorded for this clone. V usage is TRBV7-9 and J usage is TRBJ2-3, with D hard to call. V was clipped by 2 bases and J by 0 bases, with 6 bases between them. The CDR3 is 14 amino acids. CDR1 SEHNR and CDR2 FQNEAQ come from the germline V gene (reference sequence). This CDR3 reads CASSLLQSTDTQYF. The CDR3 coding sequence is TGTGCCAGCAGCTTACTACAGAGCACAGATACGCAGTATTTT.

The V gene is TRBV5-6, the J gene TRBJ2-7; D is unclear. Germline V gene sequence: CDR1 SGHDT, CDR2 YYEEEE. The CDR3 runs to 12 residues. Between the trimmed V and J ends, which lost 4 bases and 2 bases, there was a span of 7 bases. The CDR3 is CASSAGTYEQYV. CDR3 in DNA: TGTGCCAGCAGCGCAGGAACCTACGAGCAGTACGTC.

The chain is built from TRBV7-8 and TRBJ2-5; TRBD2 aligns across 12 bases. CDR3 length equals 16 residues. CDR1 and CDR2 (germline): SGHVS, FQNEAQ. With V trimmed by 6 bases and J by 4 bases, 9 bases remained unmatched. CDR3 bases: TGTGCCAGCAGTAATGAACTAGCGGGGGGCCCAGAGACCCAGTACTTC. Protein sequence: CASSNELAGGPETQYF.

This chain links TRBV7-8 with TRBJ1-2; D may be TRBD1 (6 bases). The CDR3 runs 15 residues. CDR1 and CDR2 (germline): SGHVS, FQNEAQ. Trimming shortened V by 1 base and J by 5 bases, and 14 bases separated the two germline ends. For the CDR3, the DNA is TGTGCCAGCAGCTTAGTTCCAGGGGCACGATATGGCTACACCTTC. It encodes CASSLVPGARYGYTF. Filled out from reference TRBV7-8 and TRBJ1-2, the complete variable domain reads GAGVSQSPRYKVAKRGQDVALRCDPISGHVSLFWYQQALGQGPEFLTYFQNEAQLDKSGLPSDRFFAERPEGSVSTLKIQRTQQEDSAVYLCASSLVPGARYGYTFGSGTRLTVV.

The rearrangement joins TRBV4-2 to TRBJ1-1; maybe TRBD1 (6 bases). Trimming pared 4 bases from V and 0 bases from J, leaving 12 bases between. The CDR3 has 15 residues. CDR1 and CDR2 from the germline V gene are LGHNA and YNFKEQ. DNA of the CDR3: TGTGCCAGCAGCCCCATGGACAGAATGAACACTGAAGCTTTCTTT. It is translated as CASSPMDRMNTEAFF.

The V call is TRBV28, the J call TRBJ2-2; 7 nucleotides match TRBD1. The CDR3 sequence is 13 residues long. V lost 4 bases to trimming and J lost 5 bases; unmatched junction nucleotides: 1. Germline loops: CDR1 MDHEN, CDR2 SYDVKM. This CDR3 is CASSYRGTGELFF. CDR3 nucleotide sequence: TGTGCCAGCAGTTACAGGGGAACCGGGGAGCTGTTTTTT.

The CDR3 DNA reads as TGCGCCAGCAGCTTGGCCTTACCCTATAATTCACCCCTCCACTTT. This translates into CASSLALPYNSPLHF. This chain connects TRBV5-1 to TRBJ1-6; D unclear. CDR1 SGHRS and CDR2 YFSETQ come from the germline V gene. With 0 bases removed from V and 2 bases from J, the gap between germline ends came to 6 bases. The CDR3 is made up of 15 amino acids.